This T cell receptor (beta chain) is from a study of Tregs in tolerant kidney transplant recipients. Study results and limitations: The small number of patients limits these findings pending further validation. Some patients' samples used different primers over time, so nucleotide sequences weren't comparable.

TCRdb's copy holds only in-frame clones and misses some; the assay was immunoSEQ multiplex PCR. Of some 50,000 clones in the sample, approximately 89% were seen once. A word on this clone: Its antigen is still unknown.

The CDR3 extends over 14 amino acids. Germline CDR1 is SGHTA and CDR2 is FQGTGA. V gave up 4 bases and J gave up 6 bases, with 14 bases separating them. The nonmyeloablative bone marrow transplants came from related graft donors, with transient mixed chimerism. Thawed PBMCs were FACS-sorted into unstimulated CD4+CD25+CD127- regulatory T cells, CD4+CD25- non-regulatory cells, CD4 and CD8 cells. This rearrangement joins TRBV7-3 to TRBJ2-3, with TRBD1 as a possible D gene (6 bases). The receptor was isolated from a human patient who received a combined kidney and bone marrow transplant. Some T cells may be graft donor cells. Sequencing was performed on CD8+ T cells from blood (PBMCs), taken 12 months after the transplant. The CDR3 here is CASSSGDTLDTQYF. In DNA, the CDR3 is TGTGCCAGCAGCTCCGGGGACACCTTGGATACGCAGTATTTT.